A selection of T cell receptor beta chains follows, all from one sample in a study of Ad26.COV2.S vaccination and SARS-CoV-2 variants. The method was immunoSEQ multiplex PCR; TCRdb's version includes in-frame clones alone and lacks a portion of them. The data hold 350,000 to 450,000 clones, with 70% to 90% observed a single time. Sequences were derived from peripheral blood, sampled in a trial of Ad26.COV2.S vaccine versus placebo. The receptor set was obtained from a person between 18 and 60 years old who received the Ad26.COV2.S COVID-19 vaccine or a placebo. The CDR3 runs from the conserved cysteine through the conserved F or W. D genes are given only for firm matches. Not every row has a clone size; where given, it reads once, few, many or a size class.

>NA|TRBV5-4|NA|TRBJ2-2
TGTGCCAGCAGCTTGCGGGCTCCGACATTCACCACCGGGGAGCTGTTTTTT
CASSLRAPTFTTGELFF
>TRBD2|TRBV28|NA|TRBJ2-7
TGTGCCAGCAGTTATTTCGGACTAGCATACGAGCAGTACTTC
CASSYFGLAYEQYF
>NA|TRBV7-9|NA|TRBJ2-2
TGTGCCAGCAGCACCGACAGAAACACCGGGGAGCTGTTTTTT
CASSTDRNTGELFF
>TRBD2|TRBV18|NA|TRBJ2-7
TGTGCCAGCTCCCAAGGAGGGACTAGCGGGAGGATGACCTACGAGCAGTACTTC
CASSQGGTSGRMTYEQYF
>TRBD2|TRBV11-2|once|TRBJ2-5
TGTGCCAGCAGCCTAGCGGGGGCTTTGGAGACCCAGTACTTC
CASSLAGALETQYF
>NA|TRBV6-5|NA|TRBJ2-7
TGTGCCAGCAGAGACCCAGGTGTTTCCTACGAGCAGTACTTC
CASRDPGVSYEQYF
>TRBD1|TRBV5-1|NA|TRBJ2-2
TGCGCCAGCAGCCCCCTAGGGACAGGGGCCATGATAAACACCGGGGAGCTGTTTTTT
CASSPLGTGAMINTGELFF
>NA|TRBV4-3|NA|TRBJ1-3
TGCGCCAGCAGCCAAGGCGGGGGCTCTGGAAACACCATATATTTT
CASSQGGGSGNTIYF
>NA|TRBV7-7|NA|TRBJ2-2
TGTGCCAGCAGCTTAGGGCGGGCTCCGGGCGACACCGGGGAGCTGTTTTTT
CASSLGRAPGDTGELFF
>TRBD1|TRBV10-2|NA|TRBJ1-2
TGCGCCAGCAGCTCGGACAGGGGCTATGGCTACACCTTC
CASSSDRGYGYTF
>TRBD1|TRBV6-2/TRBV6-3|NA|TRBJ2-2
TGTGCCAGCAGTTTCCAGGGGGCAAACACCGGGGAGCTGTTTTTT
CASSFQGANTGELFF
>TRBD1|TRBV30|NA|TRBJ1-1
TGTGCCTGGAGTCCCAGACTAGGACAGGAGAACACTGAAGCTTTCTTT
CAWSPRLGQENTEAFF
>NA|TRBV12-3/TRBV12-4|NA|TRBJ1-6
TGTGCCAGCAGGGCAGGGGAGAATTCACCCCTCCACTTT
CASRAGENSPLHF
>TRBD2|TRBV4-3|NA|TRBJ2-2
TGCGCCAGCAGCCGTCCGGCTAGCGGGAGCGCCGGGGAGCTGTTTTTT
CASSRPASGSAGELFF
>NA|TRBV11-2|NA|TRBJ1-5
TGTGCCAGCAGCTTAGGGGACGGCTATAGCAATCAGCCCCAGCATTTT
CASSLGDGYSNQPQHF
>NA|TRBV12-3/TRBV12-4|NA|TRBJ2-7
TGTGCCAGCAGTTTTTCCCACGAGCAGTACTTC
CASSFSHEQYF